The next 8 T cell receptor beta chains were all read from a single sample in a study of persistence of HIV-infected CD4 T cells. Sequencing used immunoSEQ version 4 in survey mode. Method: immunoSEQ multiplex PCR; TCRdb's copy keeps in-frame clones and lacks some. This table has about 35,000 clones, about 85% appearing once. Overlapping HIV-1 Gag 15-mer peptides at approximately 0.96 ug per peptide per mL were used. CD40L-negative CD69-negative CD45RO-high memory CD4+ T cells were sorted as populations depleted of antigen-responding cells. The antigens these receptors bind are not known. The sample consisted of cultured CD4+ T cells from PBMCs, taken from a patient who received antiretroviral therapy. Receptors originate from an adult with HIV. The donor label of this sample is uncertain.

In nucleotides, the CDR3 is TGTGCCAGCTCACCCCGCAGGGACACTGAAGCTTTCTTT. This encodes CASSPRRDTEAFF. J is TRBJ1-1 and V is TRBV18, with D perhaps matching TRBD1 (5 bases). The CDR3 has 13 residues. The V and J ends lost 3 bases and 3 bases respectively, with 8 bases between them. Germline V CDR1 and CDR2: KGHSH, LQKENI.

CDR3 sequence reads: CATSREITRQGAPQPQHF. The CDR3 coding sequence is TGTGCCACCAGCAGGGAAATTACTCGACAGGGGGCCCCTCAGCCCCAGCATTTT. This chain uses TRBV15 with TRBJ1-5; 10 bases agree with TRBD1. The V gene end was trimmed by 3 bases and the J gene end by 6 bases; junction bases not matched to a gene: 14. The V gene's germline CDR1 is LNHNV and CDR2 YYDKDF (reference sequence). CDR3 size: 18 residues. Drawing the rest from reference TRBV15 and TRBJ1-5, the complete variable domain is DAMVIQNPRYQVTQFGKPVTLSCSQTLNHNVMYWYQQKSSQAPKLLFHYYDKDFNNEADTPDNFQSRRPNTSFCFLDIRSPGLGDTAMYLCATSREITRQGAPQPQHFGDGTRLSIL.

The J gene is TRBJ2-3, the V gene TRBV9, with 12 bases lining up with TRBD2. In germline, CDR1 is SGDLS, CDR2 YYNGEE. The CDR3 has 16 amino acids. Unmatched junction bases numbered 3, after V lost 0 bases and J lost 4 bases. The CDR3 reads CASSVATSGGADTQYF. CDR3 DNA: TGTGCCAGCAGCGTAGCGACTAGCGGGGGTGCAGATACGCAGTATTTT.

The chain is built from TRBV27 and TRBJ2-4; D might be TRBD1 (6 bases). Trimming removed 1 base from V and 7 bases from J, with 20 bases in between. CDR3 length: 17 residues. Germline V gene sequence: CDR1 MNHEY, CDR2 SMNVEV (reference sequence). CDR3 coding DNA: TGTGCCAGCAGTTTATACCCACAGGGAACAACGTATAACATTCAGTACTTC. Residues: CASSLYPQGTTYNIQYF.

This clone was picked up a small number of times. This chain links TRBV5-1 with TRBJ1-1, with D unclear. The CDR3 spans 13 residues. V was cut by 1 base and J by 1 base, with 5 bases left in between. The germline V gene encodes CDR1 SGHRS and CDR2 YFSETQ. CDR3 sequence: CASSLLQNTEAFF. The CDR3 region has the DNA TGCGCCAGCAGCTTGTTGCAGAACACTGAAGCTTTCTTT.

This clone has only one observation. The junction departs from germline at one end; a sequencing error may be responsible. The chain has TRBV5-4 and TRBJ2-3, with D possibly TRBD1 on 5 matching bases. The CDR3 spans 15 residues. CDR1 is SGHNT and CDR2 is YYREEE in the germline V gene (reference sequence). The CDR3 region is CVSSLAGQGTDTQYF. The CDR3 DNA reads TGTGTCAGCAGCTTGGCCGGGCAGGGAACAGATACGCAGTATTTT.

The rearrangement links TRBV7-9 to TRBJ2-1, with no clear D. V gave up 1 base and J gave up 6 bases, with 10 bases separating them. Germline V gene sequence: CDR1 SEHNR, CDR2 FQNEAQ (reference sequence). The CDR3 contains 14 residues. The CDR3: CASSLGNFVNEQFF. The DNA of the CDR3 is TGTGCCAGCAGCTTAGGAAATTTTGTCAATGAGCAGTTCTTC. Supplemented by reference TRBV7-9 and TRBJ2-1, the full variable domain reads DTGVSQNPRHKITKRGQNVTFRCDPISEHNRLYWYRQTLGQGPEFLTYFQNEAQLEKSRLLSDRFSAERPKGSFSTLEIQRTEQGDSAMYLCASSLGNFVNEQFFGPGTRLTVL.

The rearrangement links TRBV29-1 to TRBJ1-3; D ambiguous. V was pared by 0 bases and J by 1 base, with 13 bases between. Germline-derived CDR1 and CDR2 are SQVTM and ANQGSEA. CDR3 size: 16 residues. CDR3 in amino acids: CSVEDRSGFSGNTIYF. DNA for the CDR3: TGCAGCGTTGAAGATCGGTCGGGATTTTCTGGAAACACCATATATTTT.